The rows below give T cell receptor beta chains drawn from one sample of a study of shared clonotypes between healthy human individuals. The method was immunoSEQ multiplex PCR; TCRdb's version includes in-frame clones alone and lacks a portion of them. The sample lists about 2,200,000 clones, about 93% occurring once. Material for sequencing was naive CD8+ T cells from PBMCs. The receptors were sampled from a man aged 18 to 30 in good health. Some clones in this sample may be carry-over from other donors' samples. The CDR3 runs from the conserved cysteine through the conserved F or W. The D gene is left open where the match is weak. Size is omitted from some rows. Given values are once, few, many or a class for expanded clones.

.	TRBJ2-5	14	TRBD1	TRBV27	TGTGCCAGCAGTTGGACAGGGGGCGGAGAGACCCAGTACTTC	CASSWTGGGETQYF
once	TRBJ1-1	14	.	TRBV6-5	TGTGCCAGCAGCCCCGGGCGTATGGCGACTGAAGCTTTCTTT	CASSPGRMATEAFF
.	TRBJ1-5	14	.	TRBV27	TGTGCCAGCAGACTCCGGGACTCCAATCAGCCCCAGCATTTT	CASRLRDSNQPQHF
.	TRBJ2-1	16	TRBD2	TRBV10-1	TGCGCCAGCAGTGAGGGACTAGCGGGACGCTACAATGAGCAGTTCTTC	CASSEGLAGRYNEQFF
.	TRBJ2-3	15	.	TRBV13	TGTGCCAGCAGCCATATAGACAGGAGCACAGATACGCAGTATTTT	CASSHIDRSTDTQYF
once	TRBJ1-2	15	.	TRBV27	TGTGCCAGCAGTGCCCGGACGGATTTTGGCTATGGCTACACCTTC	CASSARTDFGYGYTF
.	TRBJ2-7	12	.	TRBV9	TGTGCCAGCAGCGTAGGTGGGGGCGAGCAGTACTTC	CASSVGGGEQYF
.	TRBJ1-1	14	.	TRBV4-3	TGCGCCAGCAGCCCTAAGGGTATTTACACTGAAGCTTTCTTT	CASSPKGIYTEAFF
once	TRBJ2-2	14	.	TRBV11-2	TGTGCCAGCAGGCCAGGGGTGGGTACCGGGGAGCTGTTTTTT	CASRPGVGTGELFF
once	TRBJ2-6	18	.	TRBV5-1	TGCGCCAGCAGCTTGGAGGGCGGGGTTCCCTCTGGGGCCAACGTCCTGACTTTC	CASSLEGGVPSGANVLTF
.	TRBJ2-1	16	TRBD1	TRBV7-3	TGTGCCAGCAGCTTAAAGGGGGCTTTCTCCTACAATGAGCAGTTCTTC	CASSLKGAFSYNEQFF
.	TRBJ2-7	14	.	TRBV6-6	TGTGCCAGCAGTTACTCGCTGGGGACCTACGAGCAGTACTTC	CASSYSLGTYEQYF
.	TRBJ1-2	14	TRBD1	TRBV6-5	TGTGCCAGCAGTTACCTACCGACAGGGGATGGCTACACCTTC	CASSYLPTGDGYTF
.	TRBJ2-7	12	.	TRBV11-2	TGTGCCAGCAGCTTAGGTCTTTACGAGCAGTACTTC	CASSLGLYEQYF
.	TRBJ2-3	17	.	TRBV9	TGTGCCAGCAGCGTAGATTTGGGGGCGTGGGGCACAGATACGCAGTATTTT	CASSVDLGAWGTDTQYF
.	TRBJ2-1	15	.	TRBV9	TGTGCCAGCAGCTCCTGGGGGCAGACGGGCGATGAGCAGTTCTTC	CASSSWGQTGDEQFF
.	TRBJ1-1	15	TRBD1	TRBV6-5	TGTGCCAGCAGTTTTTCAGGGGGTTGGAGCACTGAAGCTTTCTTT	CASSFSGGWSTEAFF
.	TRBJ2-3	15	.	TRBV19	TGTGCCAGTAGTATGGCCGGGCTTAGCACAGATACGCAGTATTTT	CASSMAGLSTDTQYF
.	TRBJ2-5	14	TRBD2	TRBV15	TGTGCCACCAGCAGAGACGGCCCGGGACTAGCGGGTCACTTC	CATSRDGPGLAGHF
.	TRBJ1-3	17	TRBD1	TRBV10-3	TGTGCCATCAGTGAGTTCGGACAGGGGATCTCTGGAAACACCATATATTTT	CAISEFGQGISGNTIYF